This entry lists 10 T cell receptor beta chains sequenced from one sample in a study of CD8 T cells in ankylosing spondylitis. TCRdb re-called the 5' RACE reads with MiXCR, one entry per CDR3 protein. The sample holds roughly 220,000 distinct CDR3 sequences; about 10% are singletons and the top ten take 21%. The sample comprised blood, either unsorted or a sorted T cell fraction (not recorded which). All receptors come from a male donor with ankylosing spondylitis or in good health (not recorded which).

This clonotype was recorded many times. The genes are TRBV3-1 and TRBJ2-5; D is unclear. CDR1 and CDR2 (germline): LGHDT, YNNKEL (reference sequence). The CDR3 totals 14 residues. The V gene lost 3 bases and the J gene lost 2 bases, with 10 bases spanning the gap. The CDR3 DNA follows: TGTGCCAGCAGCCAGGACGTTGGGCAAGAGACCCAGTACTTC. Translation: CASSQDVGQETQYF.

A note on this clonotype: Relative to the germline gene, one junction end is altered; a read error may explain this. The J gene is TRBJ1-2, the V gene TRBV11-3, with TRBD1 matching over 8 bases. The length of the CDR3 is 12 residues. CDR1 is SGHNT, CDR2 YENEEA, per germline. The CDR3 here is CASSLGPGQADF. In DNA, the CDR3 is TGTGCCAGCAGCTTAGGCCCGGGACAGGCTGACTTC.

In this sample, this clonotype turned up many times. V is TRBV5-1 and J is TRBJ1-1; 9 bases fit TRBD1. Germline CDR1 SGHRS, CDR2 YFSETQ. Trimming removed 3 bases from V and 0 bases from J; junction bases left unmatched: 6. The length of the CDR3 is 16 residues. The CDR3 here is CASSSGQGSLNTEAFF. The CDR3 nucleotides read TGCGCCAGCAGCTCCGGACAGGGGAGCTTGAACACTGAAGCTTTCTTT.

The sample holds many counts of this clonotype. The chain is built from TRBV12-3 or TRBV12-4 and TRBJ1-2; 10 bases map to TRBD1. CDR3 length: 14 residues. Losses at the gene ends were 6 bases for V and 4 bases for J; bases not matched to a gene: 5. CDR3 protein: CASSLGQGIYGYTF. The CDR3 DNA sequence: TGTGCCAGCAGCTTGGGACAGGGGATCTATGGCTACACCTTC.

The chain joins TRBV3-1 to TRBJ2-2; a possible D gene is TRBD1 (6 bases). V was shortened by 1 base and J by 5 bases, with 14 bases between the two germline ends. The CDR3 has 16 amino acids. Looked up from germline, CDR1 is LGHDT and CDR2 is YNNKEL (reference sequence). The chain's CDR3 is CASSQVQGSLTGELFF. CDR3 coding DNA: TGTGCCAGCAGCCAAGTTCAGGGGAGTTTAACCGGGGAGCTGTTTTTT.

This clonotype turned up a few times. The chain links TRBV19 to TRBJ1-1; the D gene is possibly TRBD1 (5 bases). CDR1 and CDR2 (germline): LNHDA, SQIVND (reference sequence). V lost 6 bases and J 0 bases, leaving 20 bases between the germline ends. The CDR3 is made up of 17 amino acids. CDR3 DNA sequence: TGTGCCAGTAGCATGGCTTTGGGGCTTTTCATGAACACTGAAGCTTTCTTT. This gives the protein CASSMALGLFMNTEAFF.

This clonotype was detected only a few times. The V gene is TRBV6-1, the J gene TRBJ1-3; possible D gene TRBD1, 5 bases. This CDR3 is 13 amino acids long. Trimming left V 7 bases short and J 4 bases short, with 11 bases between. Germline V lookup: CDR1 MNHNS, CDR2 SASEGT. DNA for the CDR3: TGTGCCAGCATGGAGGCAGGGGGAAACACCATATATTTT. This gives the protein CASMEAGGNTIYF.

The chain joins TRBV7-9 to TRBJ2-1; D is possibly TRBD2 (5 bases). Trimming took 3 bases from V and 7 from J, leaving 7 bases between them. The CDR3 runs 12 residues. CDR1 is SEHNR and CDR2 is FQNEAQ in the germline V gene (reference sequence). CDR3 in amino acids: CASSFGENEQFF. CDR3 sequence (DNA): TGTGCCAGCAGCTTTGGGGAGAATGAGCAGTTCTTC.

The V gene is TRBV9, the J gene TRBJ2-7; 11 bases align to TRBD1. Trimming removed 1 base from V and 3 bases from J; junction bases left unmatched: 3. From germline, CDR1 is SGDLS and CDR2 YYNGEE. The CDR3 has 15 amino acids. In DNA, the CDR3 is TGTGCCAGCAGCGTATACGGGACAGGGGGCTACGAGCAGTACTTC. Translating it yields CASSVYGTGGYEQYF.

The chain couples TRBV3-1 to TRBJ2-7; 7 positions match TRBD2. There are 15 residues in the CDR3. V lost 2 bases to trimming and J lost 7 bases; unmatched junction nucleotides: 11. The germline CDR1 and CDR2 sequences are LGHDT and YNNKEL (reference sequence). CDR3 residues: CASSQRGGGLSEQYF. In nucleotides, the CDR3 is TGTGCCAGCAGCCAACGCGGGGGAGGTCTGAGTGAGCAGTACTTC.